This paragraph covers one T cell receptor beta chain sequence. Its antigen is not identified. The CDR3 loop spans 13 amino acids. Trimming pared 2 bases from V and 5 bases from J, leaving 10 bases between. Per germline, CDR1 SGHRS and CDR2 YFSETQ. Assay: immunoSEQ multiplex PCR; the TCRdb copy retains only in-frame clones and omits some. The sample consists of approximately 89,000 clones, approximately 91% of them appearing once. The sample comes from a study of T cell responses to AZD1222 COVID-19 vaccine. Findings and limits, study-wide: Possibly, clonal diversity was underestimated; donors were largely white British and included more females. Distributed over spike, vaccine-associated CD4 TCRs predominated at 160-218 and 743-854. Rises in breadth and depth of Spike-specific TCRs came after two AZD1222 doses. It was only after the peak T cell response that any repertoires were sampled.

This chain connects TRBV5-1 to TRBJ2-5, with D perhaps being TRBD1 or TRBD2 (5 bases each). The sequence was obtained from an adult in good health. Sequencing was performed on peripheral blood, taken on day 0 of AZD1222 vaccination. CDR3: CASSFEGTETQYF. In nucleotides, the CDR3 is TGCGCCAGCAGCTTCGAGGGGACGGAGACCCAGTACTTC.